Listed below are T cell receptor beta chains from one sample, sequenced in a study of blood T cell repertoires in COVID-19. TCRdb's table, derived via immunoSEQ multiplex PCR, lists solely in-frame clones and lacks some. Found here are roughly 86,000 clones, 65% to 85% of them singletons; the top ten hold roughly 6.2%. Sequenced material: peripheral blood. The receptors stem from a man aged 55 to 70 with acute or convalescent COVID-19. The CDR3 runs from the conserved cysteine through the conserved F or W. D genes are given only for firm matches. Rows may omit the clone size; those that give it use once, few, many or a size class.

TRBJ2-1	TRBV9	-	TRBD2	CASSAGGADEQFF	TGTGCCAGCAGCGCCGGGGGGGCGGATGAGCAGTTCTTC
TRBJ1-2	TRBV28	-	-	CGYLGNYGYTF	TGTGGCTATCTCGGGAACTATGGCTACACCTTC
TRBJ2-7	TRBV4-3	-	TRBD1	CASSQQATGDYEQYF	TGCGCCAGCAGCCAACAAGCCACAGGGGACTACGAGCAGTACTTC
TRBJ2-1	TRBV7-3	-	TRBD1	CASSLAGTGVHNEQFF	TGTGCCAGCAGTCTCGCCGGGACAGGCGTTCATAATGAGCAGTTCTTC
TRBJ2-7	TRBV18	-	-	CASSPPGGRASSYEQYF	TGTGCCAGCTCACCTCCCGGCGGCAGGGCAAGCTCCTACGAGCAGTACTTC
TRBJ1-1	TRBV6-6	-	TRBD1	CASSWTGKDTEAFF	TGTGCCAGCAGTTGGACAGGGAAGGACACTGAAGCTTTCTTT
TRBJ2-7	TRBV4-3	-	-	CASSQVGASSYEQYF	TGCGCCAGCAGCCAAGTTGGGGCCAGCTCCTACGAGCAGTACTTC
TRBJ2-1	TRBV6-5	-	TRBD1	CASTKGTGSYNEQFF	TGTGCCAGCACCAAAGGGACAGGGTCCTACAATGAGCAGTTCTTC
TRBJ1-2	TRBV18	once	-	CASSPGQSTGGYGYTF	TGTGCCAGCTCACCCGGACAATCGACAGGAGGCTATGGCTACACCTTC
TRBJ1-3	TRBV19	-	-	CAIRGSGNTIYF	TGTGCCATCAGGGGTTCAGGAAACACCATATATTTT
TRBJ1-1	TRBV28	-	TRBD1	CASSYRGPGNTEAFF	TGTGCCAGCAGTTACAGGGGCCCCGGGAACACTGAAGCTTTCTTT
TRBJ1-2	TRBV7-8	once	TRBD1	CASSPRTGTNYGYTF	TGTGCCAGCAGCCCCCGGACAGGGACTAACTATGGCTACACCTTC
TRBJ1-6	TRBV13	-	TRBD1	CASSLTGDNSPLHF	TGTGCCAGCAGCCTGACAGGGGATAATTCACCCCTCCACTTT
TRBJ2-7	TRBV13	-	-	CASSQGSTIYEQYF	TGTGCCAGCAGCCAGGGGAGTACGATCTACGAGCAGTACTTC
TRBJ2-3	TRBV9	-	-	CASSALGQPSTDTQYF	TGTGCCAGCAGCGCTCTAGGTCAGCCTAGCACAGATACGCAGTATTTT
TRBJ1-6	TRBV27	-	TRBD1	CASRPGQGNSPLHF	TGTGCCAGCAGGCCGGGACAGGGGAATTCACCCCTCCACTTT
TRBJ2-1	TRBV11-3	once	TRBD2	CASSLGTSGGAHDEQFF	TGTGCCAGCAGCTTGGGGACTAGCGGGGGGGCCCACGATGAGCAGTTCTTC
TRBJ2-3	TRBV5-6	few	TRBD1	CASSVHGTGNRVTQYF	TGTGCCAGCAGCGTTCACGGGACAGGCAACAGAGTTACGCAGTATTTT
TRBJ1-1	TRBV2	-	-	CASSAMGGGPMNTEAFF	TGTGCCAGCAGCGCTATGGGGGGGGGCCCCATGAACACTGAAGCTTTCTTT
TRBJ1-5	TRBV7-8	-	TRBD1	CASSWDRDQPQHF	TGTGCCAGCAGCTGGGACAGAGACCAGCCCCAGCATTTT
TRBJ2-2	TRBV5-4	once	-	CASSLVGHSNTGELFF	TGTGCCAGCAGCTTGGTTGGACATTCCAACACCGGGGAGCTGTTTTTT
TRBJ1-1	TRBV6-5	-	-	CASTATGEAFF	TGTGCCAGCACCGCGACAGGTGAAGCTTTCTTT
TRBJ1-2	TRBV4-2	-	-	CASSQEEYDGNYGYTF	TGTGCCAGCAGCCAAGAAGAGTACGACGGGAACTATGGCTACACCTTC
TRBJ1-1	TRBV19	once	-	CASSRTGTLSTEAFF	TGTGCCAGTAGTAGAACCGGGACACTTTCCACTGAAGCTTTCTTT
TRBJ2-1	TRBV24-1	few	TRBD1	CATSVGTGTQFF	TGTGCCACCAGTGTCGGGACAGGGACCCAGTTCTTC
TRBJ2-5	TRBV10-3	-	-	CASLGIGEETQYF	TGTGCCTCCCTGGGGATAGGGGAAGAGACCCAGTACTTC
TRBJ2-5	TRBV25-1	-	TRBD1	CASSELLKGQPQETQYF	TGTGCCAGCAGTGAACTTCTAAAGGGACAGCCACAAGAGACCCAGTACTTC
TRBJ1-6	TRBV19	once	-	CASSDPRQTLISNSPLHF	TGTGCCAGTAGTGACCCGCGACAGACCTTAATATCCAATTCACCCCTCCACTTT
TRBJ1-1	TRBV30	-	TRBD1	CAWIQTGAEAFF	TGTGCCTGGATCCAGACAGGGGCTGAAGCTTTCTTT
TRBJ1-6	TRBV19	few	-	CASKGEGWDNSPLHF	TGTGCCAGTAAAGGTGAGGGATGGGATAATTCACCCCTCCACTTT
TRBJ1-1	TRBV18	-	TRBD1	CASSREGGARTEAFF	TGTGCCAGCTCACGGGAAGGGGGCGCGAGGACTGAAGCTTTCTTT
TRBJ1-1	TRBV11-2	once	TRBD1	CASSSRQGQGSEAFF	TGTGCCAGCAGCTCCCGCCAGGGACAGGGATCTGAAGCTTTCTTT
TRBJ2-3	TRBV2	-	-	CASSAGRGSTDTQYF	TGTGCCAGCAGCGCCGGACGGGGTAGCACAGATACGCAGTATTTT
TRBJ2-7	TRBV18	-	TRBD2	CASSPSGGSSYEQYF	TGTGCCAGCTCACCTAGCGGGGGGAGCTCCTACGAGCAGTACTTC
TRBJ1-2	TRBV10-3	-	TRBD1	CAIRGQGSGYGYTF	TGTGCCATCAGGGGACAGGGATCAGGCTATGGCTACACCTTC
TRBJ2-7	TRBV7-9	-	-	CASSLALANHEQYF	TGTGCCAGCAGCTTAGCGCTAGCCAACCACGAGCAGTACTTC
TRBJ2-6	TRBV19	-	-	CASSMTAGGANVLTF	TGTGCCAGTAGTATGACTGCGGGGGGGGCCAACGTCCTGACTTTC
TRBJ2-1	TRBV12-3/TRBV12-4	-	-	CASSLGQNNEQFF	TGTGCCAGCAGTTTAGGCCAGAACAATGAGCAGTTCTTC
TRBJ2-2	TRBV29-1	-	-	CSVEDQGYTGELFF	TGCAGCGTTGAAGACCAGGGGTACACCGGGGAGCTGTTTTTT
TRBJ1-2	TRBV19	-	-	CASSKGYGQTYGYTF	TGTGCCAGTAGTAAGGGGTACGGACAGACCTATGGCTACACCTTC
TRBJ1-5	TRBV11-2	once	-	CASSLGQGTYSNQPQHF	TGTGCCAGCAGCTTAGGGCAGGGAACGTATAGCAATCAGCCCCAGCATTTT
TRBJ2-1	TRBV27	-	TRBD1	CASSPRQGLEEFF	TGTGCCAGCAGTCCCCGACAGGGCCTCGAGGAGTTCTTC
TRBJ2-1	TRBV27	-	TRBD2	CASSFNSGAYNEQFF	TGTGCCAGCAGTTTTAATAGCGGGGCGTACAATGAGCAGTTCTTC
TRBJ1-2	TRBV7-3	-	TRBD1	CASSPNTGTGMLYGYTF	TGTGCCAGCAGCCCAAACACGGGGACAGGGATGCTATATGGCTACACCTTC
TRBJ1-1	TRBV5-5	-	-	CASSATGTEAFF	TGTGCCAGCAGCGCGACGGGGACTGAAGCTTTCTTT
TRBJ1-4	TRBV4-1	-	-	CASSPAAGAGEKLFF	TGCGCCAGCAGCCCCGCCGCGGGGGCCGGGGAAAAACTGTTTTTT